Listed below are T cell receptor delta chains from one sample, sequenced in a study of Vδ1+ human thymocytes. TCRdb reanalyzed the multiplex PCR reads using CATT. The table shows about 75,000 delta-chain clones, with around 35% occurring only once. The material sequenced was Vdelta1+ gamma-delta thymocytes from the thymus. These receptors were taken from a boy less than two years old who had congenital heart surgery. The conserved cysteine and the conserved F or W are not part of the CDR3 here.

>TRDV1
ALGDADRELYTDKLI
>TRDV1
ALGVPKADTPNKLI
>TRDV1
ALGGAYWGFGTDKLI
>TRDV1
ALGELGGATAGTGGYHDKLI
>TRDV1
ALGFRPYVLGALDGKLI
>TRDV1
ALGLYGWGIPPDKLI
>TRDV1
ALGELGGDPFGGDTPYTDKLI
>TRDV2
ARTSGTMGLTDKLI
>TRAV29/DV5
AASGTVRGIGDKLI
>TRDV1
ALGELEGPRKRDTDKLI
>TRDV1
ALGEPRYPQLGKLI
>TRDV1
ALGGYFPSAAGGPHRPPYTDKLI
>TRDV3
AFIGLPTRSWGIRMGKLI
>TRDV1
ALGESYWGIRETDKLI